This TCR beta chain was documented in a study of blood T cell repertoires in COVID-19. The method was immunoSEQ multiplex PCR; TCRdb's version includes in-frame clones alone and lacks a portion of them. Of roughly 230,000 clones listed, around four fifths were seen once; the top ten hold 27%. This clone occurred a few times. CDR1 MDHEN and CDR2 SYDVKM come from the germline V gene. The CDR3 extends over 14 amino acids. V shed 5 bases and J shed 2 bases, with 12 bases lying between them. This chain joins TRBV28 and TRBJ1-2; D possibly corresponds to TRBD1 (6 bases). This receptor was identified in a man aged 35-49 years with acute or convalescent COVID-19. The sample comprised peripheral blood. DNA of the CDR3: TGTGCCAGCAGTACACCAACAGGGAACTATGGCTACACCTTC. It translates to CASSTPTGNYGYTF.